The rows below give T cell receptor beta chains drawn from one sample of a study of shared clonotypes between healthy human individuals. Clones were sequenced by immunoSEQ multiplex PCR, and TCRdb holds only the in-frame ones, with some missing. Among over a million clones listed, 78% were seen once. The sequenced sample was memory CD4+ T cells from PBMCs. These receptors were taken from a man in his late teens or twenties in good health. Some clones in this sample may be carry-over from other donors' samples. The CDR3 runs from the conserved cysteine through the conserved F or W. The order of the fields is V gene, J gene, clone size, D gene, CDR3 length, CDR3 protein, CDR3 DNA. The D gene is left open where the match is weak. Size tells how often a clone was seen (once, few, many) or the class of an expanded clone, and some rows leave it out.

TRBV5-6	TRBJ1-2	.	.	14	CASSLGRVDYGYTF	TGTGCCAGCAGCTTAGGACGGGTCGACTATGGCTACACCTTC
TRBV18	TRBJ2-7	.	.	14	CASSPQTIGNEQYF	TGTGCCAGCTCACCACAGACCATAGGGAACGAGCAGTACTTC
TRBV2	TRBJ1-3	few	.	13	CASSGISGNTIYF	TGTGCCAGCAGTGGGATCTCTGGAAACACCATATATTTT
TRBV5-1	TRBJ2-3	few	.	13	CASSGTRTDTQYF	TGCGCCAGCAGTGGCACACGAACAGATACGCAGTATTTT
TRBV6-5	TRBJ2-2	.	.	14	CASSYGQYTGELFF	TGTGCCAGCAGTTACGGCCAGTACACCGGGGAGCTGTTTTTT
TRBV7-9	TRBJ2-7	.	.	15	CASAQRTGSSYEQYF	TGTGCCAGCGCCCAGAGAACAGGGTCCTCCTACGAGCAGTACTTC
TRBV4-2	TRBJ1-5	once	.	12	CASSQGHQPQHF	TGTGCCAGCAGCCAGGGCCATCAGCCCCAGCATTTT
TRBV5-1	TRBJ2-7	.	.	13	CASSADLYYEQYF	TGCGCCAGCAGCGCGGACCTTTACTACGAGCAGTACTTC
TRBV18	TRBJ1-1	few	.	13	CASSPPANTEAFF	TGTGCCAGCTCACCGCCAGCGAACACTGAAGCTTTCTTT
TRBV18	TRBJ1-1	.	TRBD1	14	CASSPTPDRVDAFF	TGTGCCAGCTCACCGACCCCGGACAGGGTGGACGCTTTCTTT
TRBV7-3	TRBJ1-2	once	TRBD1	14	CASSKTGQGYGYTF	TGTGCCAGCAGCAAGACCGGACAGGGTTATGGCTACACCTTC
TRBV5-1	TRBJ2-2	.	.	9	CAGTGELFF	TGCGCGGGCACCGGGGAGCTGTTTTTT
TRBV7-9	TRBJ1-2	.	TRBD1	14	CASSPGTGSHGYTF	TGTGCCAGCAGCCCAGGGACAGGGAGCCATGGCTACACCTTC
TRBV7-9	TRBJ1-2	.	.	15	CASSDRPIPGDGYTF	TGTGCCAGCAGTGACCGACCGATCCCCGGTGACGGCTACACCTTC
TRBV18	TRBJ1-5	.	TRBD1	15	CASSPGQGRNQPQHF	TGTGCCAGCTCACCGGGACAGGGCCGCAATCAGCCCCAGCATTTT
TRBV7-9	TRBJ2-2	once	.	16	CASSLLAGRNTGELFF	TGTGCCAGCAGCTTGTTGGCGGGACGGAACACCGGGGAGCTGTTTTTT
TRBV5-4	TRBJ2-7	.	.	12	CASSLDSNEQYF	TGTGCCAGCAGCTTAGACAGCAACGAGCAGTACTTC
TRBV28	TRBJ1-5	.	.	15	CASSLFLRGYQPQHF	TGTGCCAGCAGTTTATTTTTGAGGGGGTATCAGCCCCAGCATTTT
TRBV7-2	TRBJ2-2	.	TRBD2	15	CASSRVAGEGGELFF	TGTGCCAGCAGCCGGGTAGCGGGAGAGGGTGGGGAGCTGTTTTTT
TRBV11-2	TRBJ2-7	.	TRBD2	18	CASSFPGLAGLGSYEQYF	TGTGCCAGCAGCTTCCCGGGACTAGCGGGTCTGGGATCCTACGAGCAGTACTTC
TRBV7-9	TRBJ2-1	.	TRBD2	15	CASTPQGLSGIRQFF	TGTGCCAGCACTCCTCAGGGGCTTAGCGGGATTCGCCAGTTCTTC
TRBV5-4	TRBJ2-1	many	.	16	CASNVGSVVAYNEQFF	TGTGCCAGCAACGTGGGGAGTGTTGTGGCTTACAATGAGCAGTTCTTC
TRBV4-3	TRBJ2-7	.	.	14	CASSQATGARGQYF	TGCGCCAGCAGCCAAGCGACAGGCGCGCGGGGGCAGTACTTC
TRBV5-6	TRBJ2-5	.	.	13	CASSLLALGTQYF	TGTGCCAGCAGCTTACTAGCCCTAGGGACCCAGTACTTC
TRBV7-8	TRBJ1-2	few	.	12	CASSRISYGYTF	TGTGCCAGCAGCCGAATAAGTTATGGCTACACCTTC
TRBV5-5	TRBJ2-1	.	TRBD1	15	CASSVGQGATNEQFF	TGTGCCAGCAGCGTAGGACAGGGGGCGACCAATGAGCAGTTCTTC
TRBV7-2	TRBJ1-1	many	.	13	CASSLAYRSEAFF	TGTGCCAGCAGCTTAGCGTACCGGTCTGAAGCTTTCTTT
TRBV27	TRBJ2-7	.	.	15	CASSSSSTGVYEQYF	TGTGCCAGCAGTTCGTCCTCGACCGGGGTCTACGAGCAGTACTTC
TRBV4-3	TRBJ1-3	.	.	15	CASSQDRGSGNTIYF	TGCGCCAGCAGCCAAGATCGGGGCTCTGGAAACACCATATATTTT
TRBV7-2	TRBJ1-1	once	.	13	CASSFQQGTEAFF	TGTGCCAGCAGCTTTCAGCAGGGAACTGAAGCTTTCTTT
TRBV6-5	TRBJ2-2	.	.	15	CASRGLPSNTGELFF	TGTGCCAGCAGGGGGCTCCCCTCGAACACCGGGGAGCTGTTTTTT
TRBV6-6	TRBJ1-4	.	.	14	CASSYRGRGEKLFF	TGTGCCAGCAGTTACCGGGGGAGAGGAGAAAAACTGTTTTTT
TRBV5-1	TRBJ2-5	few	TRBD1	15	CASSEGTGFQETQYF	TGCGCCAGCAGTGAGGGGACAGGTTTTCAAGAGACCCAGTACTTC
TRBV5-1	TRBJ2-1	.	.	12	CASSLTDRQQFF	TGCGCCAGCAGCCTAACCGACAGGCAGCAGTTCTTC
TRBV9	TRBJ2-3	few	TRBD2	17	CASSVVASGGNTDTQYF	TGTGCCAGCAGCGTAGTGGCTAGCGGGGGAAACACAGATACGCAGTATTTT
TRBV14	TRBJ2-7	.	.	14	CASSPWDISYEQYF	TGTGCCAGCAGCCCTTGGGACATCTCCTACGAGCAGTACTTC
TRBV6-1	TRBJ2-5	.	.	14	CASSVGGVQETQYF	TGTGCCAGCAGTGTAGGGGGAGTTCAAGAGACCCAGTACTTC
TRBV28	TRBJ2-1	many	.	13	CASSTSSYNEQFF	TGTGCCAGCTCCACTAGCTCCTACAATGAGCAGTTCTTC
TRBV6-4	TRBJ1-2	.	.	13	CASSDSQGRRYTF	TGTGCCAGCAGTGACTCCCAGGGACGGCGCTACACCTTC
TRBV5-5	TRBJ2-2	.	.	15	CASTLRATGTGELFF	TGTGCCAGCACCCTGCGGGCGACGGGCACCGGGGAGCTGTTTTTT
TRBV16	TRBJ2-1	.	TRBD1	14	CASSLRQGYNEQFF	TGTGCCAGCAGCCTTCGACAGGGATACAATGAGCAGTTCTTC
TRBV6-5	TRBJ1-1	.	.	15	CASSSRAELNTEAFF	TGTGCCAGCAGTTCCAGGGCGGAATTGAACACTGAAGCTTTCTTT
TRBV28	TRBJ1-1	.	.	15	CASSSPGSRDTEAFF	TGTGCCAGCAGTTCCCCGGGGAGTCGCGACACTGAAGCTTTCTTT
TRBV4-2	TRBJ2-2	.	.	18	CASSQGIQVGGNTGELFF	TGTGCCAGCAGCCAAGGGATCCAGGTTGGAGGGAACACCGGGGAGCTGTTTTTT
TRBV30	TRBJ2-7	.	TRBD1	16	CAWSVWDRDHSYEQYF	TGTGCCTGGAGTGTATGGGACAGGGATCATTCCTACGAGCAGTACTTC
TRBV4-3	TRBJ2-6	.	.	15	CASSLGAAGANVLTF	TGCGCCAGCAGCCTCGGGGCTGCTGGGGCCAACGTCCTGACTTTC
TRBV5-1	TRBJ2-3	few	.	12	CASSLEADTQYF	TGCGCCAGCAGCTTGGAGGCAGATACGCAGTATTTT
TRBV4-1	TRBJ2-3	.	TRBD2	18	CASSPYESPSGKADTQYF	TGCGCCAGCAGCCCCTATGAGTCGCCTAGCGGGAAGGCGGATACGCAGTATTTT
TRBV5-1	TRBJ1-2	.	.	15	CASSYDPGANYGYTF	TGCGCCAGCAGCTACGATCCCGGGGCTAACTATGGCTACACCTTC
TRBV4-1	TRBJ1-3	once	.	19	CASSQVTRWGRATGNTIYF	TGCGCCAGCAGCCAGGTCACCCGTTGGGGCAGGGCAACTGGAAACACCATATATTTT
TRBV6-1	TRBJ1-2	few	.	15	CASSETYPANYGYTF	TGTGCCAGCAGTGAAACGTACCCTGCAAACTATGGCTACACCTTC
TRBV4-2	TRBJ2-7	.	TRBD2	15	CASSQGGLAGENQYF	TGTGCCAGCAGCCAAGGGGGACTAGCGGGAGAGAACCAGTACTTC
TRBV9	TRBJ2-3	.	TRBD2	18	CASSVLASGRTSTDTQYF	TGTGCCAGCAGCGTACTGGCTAGCGGGAGGACTAGCACAGATACGCAGTATTTT
TRBV5-8	TRBJ1-1	many	TRBD1	14	CASSLLGQGAEAFF	TGTGCCAGCAGCTTGTTGGGACAGGGGGCTGAAGCTTTCTTT
TRBV18	TRBJ1-5	few	.	14	CASSPAGSDQPQHF	TGTGCCAGCTCACCCGCAGGGTCCGATCAGCCCCAGCATTTT
TRBV6-1	TRBJ2-2	many	.	14	CASRRAGNTGELFF	TGTGCCAGCCGCCGAGCGGGGAACACCGGGGAGCTGTTTTTT
TRBV5-4	TRBJ2-3	.	TRBD2	15	CASSLAGGRGDTQYF	TGTGCCAGCAGCTTGGCGGGAGGCCGGGGAGATACGCAGTATTTT
TRBV30	TRBJ2-5	.	.	14	CAWMQDSYQETQYF	TGTGCCTGGATGCAGGACAGTTACCAAGAGACCCAGTACTTC
TRBV5-4	TRBJ2-1	many	.	16	CASSSGSGRSYNEQFF	TGTGCCAGCAGCTCCGGCTCCGGGAGATCCTACAATGAGCAGTTCTTC